Listed below are T cell receptor beta chains from one sample, sequenced in a study of T cell responses to AZD1222 COVID-19 vaccine. Clones were read by immunoSEQ multiplex PCR, and TCRdb kept only the in-frame ones, dropping some. Of about 130,000 clones listed, around 89% are singletons. This material consisted of peripheral blood, taken on day 0 of AZD1222 vaccination. These receptors all come from an adult in good health. Each CDR3 is given without its conserved first and last residue. Size values are once, few and many counts, or a class for expanded clones, and some rows have none.

V gene	J gene	clone size	CDR3 protein
TRBV19	TRBJ2-5	.	ASSMGQQETQY
TRBV9	TRBJ1-2	once	ASSVGRTHIGLSDYGYT
TRBV7-7	TRBJ2-3	.	ASSSGQGSTDTQY
TRBV6-5	TRBJ1-2	.	ASSLGGRGYT
TRBV28	TRBJ1-1	once	ASSLLEATWGGTNTEAF
TRBV4-2	TRBJ2-7	.	ASSLGLAGSDEQY
TRBV6-1	TRBJ2-5	.	ASSEGYKGTAETQY
TRBV7-2	TRBJ2-5	.	ASSLVAYQETQY
TRBV18	TRBJ2-5	.	ASFTRSDREETQY
TRBV4-3	TRBJ1-1	.	ASSQDPTMNTEAF
TRBV29-1	TRBJ1-1	.	SVEAPGVNTEAF
TRBV7-2	TRBJ1-2	.	ASSAPGRQGYGYT
TRBV19	TRBJ1-1	.	ASSIRADRLNTEAF
TRBV6-5	TRBJ2-7	.	ASSYWVGQGLNEQY
TRBV7-9	TRBJ1-2	.	ASSSTGDLNYGYT
TRBV9	TRBJ2-3	.	ASSAGLAGTSTDTQY
TRBV27	TRBJ1-6	.	ASSLAGQGYSPLH
TRBV19	TRBJ1-5	.	ASSTWDGHNQPQH
TRBV4-3	TRBJ2-5	.	ASSQDIAWEETQY
TRBV3-1/TRBV3-2	TRBJ1-1	.	ASSQEDRKTEAF
TRBV5-4	TRBJ1-6	.	ASTLRGQSNRGDSPLH
TRBV9	TRBJ2-2	.	ASRGGNTGELF
TRBV24-1	TRBJ2-1	.	ATSDYLAINEQF
TRBV30	TRBJ2-7	.	AATSTRASYEQY
TRBV4-1	TRBJ1-2	.	ASSPLGQGVKGYT
TRBV19	TRBJ2-7	.	ASSDSLADIKY
TRBV10-3	TRBJ1-2	.	AIEPAEGTYGYT
TRBV10-3	TRBJ1-1	.	AIRDRGLNTEAF
TRBV2	TRBJ2-5	.	ASSTRILGTQY
TRBV19	TRBJ1-1	.	ASSTGQGVDTEAF
TRBV19	TRBJ2-7	.	ASSILAGRFYEQY
TRBV27	TRBJ1-5	.	ASRWDSYQPQH
TRBV19	TRBJ1-2	.	ATALWDGDGYT
TRBV7-7	TRBJ2-5	.	ASSSYPGTSGRGETQY
TRBV28	TRBJ1-4	few	ASSTTRARENEKLF
TRBV28	TRBJ2-3	.	ASSLAGLTDTQY
TRBV12-2	TRBJ2-2	.	ASRFRPGRCPRGAV